This T cell receptor beta chain comes out of a study of blood T cell repertoires in COVID-19. Across the study: Samples taken during acute and convalescent COVID-19 were collected in the United States, Italy and Spain. Sources were T cells, B-cell-depleted T cells, or PBMCs; the material itself was cDNA or gDNA.

CDR3 length: 14 residues. CDR1 is GTSNPN and CDR2 is SVGIG in the germline V gene (reference sequence). In the original processing: Researchers report that nucleated cell counts were estimated from reference gene primer amplification. The assay was immunoSEQ multiplex PCR, and TCRdb's table has in-frame clones only and misses some. The V and J calls and the clone size are those of that table, but D and trimming were determined from the DNA. The table lists over 300,000 clones, 80% to 90% of them singletons. On this clone itself: A read error may produce the germline difference seen at one junction end.

The source material was peripheral blood. This sequence joins TRBV30 and TRBJ2-3, with TRBD1 identical over 12 bases. The TCR comes from a woman aged 45-59 years with acute or convalescent COVID-19. This CDR3 is CVWGTGGASDTQYF. CDR3 coding DNA: TGTGTCTGGGGGACAGGGGGCGCTTCAGATACGCAGTATTTT.